The 9 T cell receptor beta chains in this list originate from one sample, sequenced in a study of Ad26.COV2.S vaccination and SARS-CoV-2 variants (dated by TCRdb to about 2021). Preparation of the library involved the immunoSEQ multiplex PCR assay. TCRdb mirrors the immuneACCESS table, restricted to in-frame sequences. Some clones are absent from its copies; in checked studies, under half trace to an unresolved V gene, and the reason for the others is unknown. The sample data list around 400,000 clones, and around 91% of these were observed just once. The ten most abundant clones make up approximately 1.9% of the sample. Read against the paper, the sample's treatment or condition label means: roughly 18 received Ad26.COV2.S at low or high dose, single or two shots; about 5 received placebo; per-sample allocation not given. For vaccine and placebo recipients, repertoires were sequenced using samples collected on day 63 after the first injection.

The source material was peripheral blood, sampled in a trial of Ad26.COV2.S vaccine versus placebo. Receptors were obtained from a person aged 18 to 59 who received the Ad26.COV2.S COVID-19 vaccine or a placebo.

The chain couples TRBV6-1 to TRBJ2-3; TRBD2 aligns across 13 bases. Unmatched junction bases numbered 3, after V lost 2 bases and J lost 1 base. The length of the CDR3 is 17 residues. The germline V gene has CDR1 MNHNS and CDR2 SASEGT. Here the CDR3 DNA reads TGTGCCAGCAGTGAATTTGGACTAGCGGGAGGCACAGATACGCAGTATTTT. It translates to CASSEFGLAGGTDTQYF.

This chain links TRBV28 with TRBJ1-5, with 9 positions matching TRBD1. The CDR3 runs to 17 residues. V was clipped by 5 bases and J by 3 bases; unmatched bases: 11. In germline, CDR1 is MDHEN, CDR2 SYDVKM. CDR3 nucleotide sequence: TGTGCCAGCAGTCTCTGGACGGGACAGGGAATCAATCAGCCCCAGCATTTT. This translates into CASSLWTGQGINQPQHF.

This clone was detected once. V gene TRBV18 combines with J gene TRBJ2-5; D uncertain. V lost 2 bases to trimming and J lost 5 bases, with 12 bases between them. The germline gives CDR1 KGHSH, CDR2 LQKENI. This CDR3 spans 14 amino acids. The CDR3 nucleotides are TGTGCCAGCTCACCAACGGCCTCCGATGAGACCCAGTACTTC. Translating it yields CASSPTASDETQYF.

V usage is TRBV5-1 and J usage is TRBJ2-4; the match to TRBD2 covers 7 bases. This CDR3 is 14 amino acids long. CDR1 and CDR2 (germline): SGHRS, YFSETQ. V shed 0 bases and J 6 bases; nucleotides not matched to a gene: 3. CDR3 sequence reads: CASSLGGGRNIQYF. The CDR3 bases are TGCGCCAGCAGCTTGGGTGGCGGGAGAAACATTCAGTACTTC.

The V and J genes are TRBV3-1 (or the pseudogene TRBV3-2) and TRBJ2-1; no reliable D call. V was pared by 0 bases and J by 0 bases, with 9 bases between. CDR1 LGHDT and CDR2 YNNKEL come from the germline V gene (reference sequence). CDR3 size: 16 residues. The CDR3 DNA follows: TGTGCCAGCAGCCAAGATTTCTATCCCTCCTACAATGAGCAGTTCTTC. The encoded protein is CASSQDFYPSYNEQFF.

The rearrangement uses TRBV12-5 and TRBJ1-6; possible D gene TRBD1, 5 bases. This CDR3 has 16 amino acids. Germline assignment: CDR1 LGHNT and CDR2 FRNRAP. Trimming left V 7 bases short and J 7 bases short, with 20 bases between. The DNA of the CDR3 is TGTGCTAGTGCCCAATCCGGAGGGGAGCGAAATTCACCCCTCCACTTT. Its translation: CASAQSGGERNSPLHF.

This chain connects TRBV2 to TRBJ2-3, with D tentatively TRBD2 (5 bases). The CDR3 extends over 13 amino acids. Looked up from germline, CDR1 is SNHLY and CDR2 is FYNNEI. The V gene lost 5 bases and the J gene lost 11 bases, with 17 bases spanning the gap. The CDR3, as DNA: TGTGCCAGCAGTTACTCCTTGGACGGAGGGCAGTATTTT. Encoded protein: CASSYSLDGGQYF.

The chain uses TRBV7-2 and TRBJ1-2; D not certain. The CDR3 extends over 13 amino acids. The V gene lost 5 bases and the J gene lost 4 bases, with 11 bases spanning the gap. Germline V gives CDR1 SGHTA, CDR2 FQGNSA. CDR3 DNA sequence: TGTGCCAGCAGCCTCTCCGCGAGCTATGGCTACACCTTC. Translating it yields CASSLSASYGYTF.

The chain links TRBV2 to TRBJ2-6; D gene uncertain. CDR1 and CDR2 (germline): SNHLY, FYNNEI. The length of the CDR3 is 15 residues. Trimming removed 6 bases from V and 0 bases from J, with 9 bases in between. CDR3 bases: TGTGCCAGCAGGAGCCAGAGCTCTGGGGCCAACGTCCTGACTTTC. Protein: CASRSQSSGANVLTF.